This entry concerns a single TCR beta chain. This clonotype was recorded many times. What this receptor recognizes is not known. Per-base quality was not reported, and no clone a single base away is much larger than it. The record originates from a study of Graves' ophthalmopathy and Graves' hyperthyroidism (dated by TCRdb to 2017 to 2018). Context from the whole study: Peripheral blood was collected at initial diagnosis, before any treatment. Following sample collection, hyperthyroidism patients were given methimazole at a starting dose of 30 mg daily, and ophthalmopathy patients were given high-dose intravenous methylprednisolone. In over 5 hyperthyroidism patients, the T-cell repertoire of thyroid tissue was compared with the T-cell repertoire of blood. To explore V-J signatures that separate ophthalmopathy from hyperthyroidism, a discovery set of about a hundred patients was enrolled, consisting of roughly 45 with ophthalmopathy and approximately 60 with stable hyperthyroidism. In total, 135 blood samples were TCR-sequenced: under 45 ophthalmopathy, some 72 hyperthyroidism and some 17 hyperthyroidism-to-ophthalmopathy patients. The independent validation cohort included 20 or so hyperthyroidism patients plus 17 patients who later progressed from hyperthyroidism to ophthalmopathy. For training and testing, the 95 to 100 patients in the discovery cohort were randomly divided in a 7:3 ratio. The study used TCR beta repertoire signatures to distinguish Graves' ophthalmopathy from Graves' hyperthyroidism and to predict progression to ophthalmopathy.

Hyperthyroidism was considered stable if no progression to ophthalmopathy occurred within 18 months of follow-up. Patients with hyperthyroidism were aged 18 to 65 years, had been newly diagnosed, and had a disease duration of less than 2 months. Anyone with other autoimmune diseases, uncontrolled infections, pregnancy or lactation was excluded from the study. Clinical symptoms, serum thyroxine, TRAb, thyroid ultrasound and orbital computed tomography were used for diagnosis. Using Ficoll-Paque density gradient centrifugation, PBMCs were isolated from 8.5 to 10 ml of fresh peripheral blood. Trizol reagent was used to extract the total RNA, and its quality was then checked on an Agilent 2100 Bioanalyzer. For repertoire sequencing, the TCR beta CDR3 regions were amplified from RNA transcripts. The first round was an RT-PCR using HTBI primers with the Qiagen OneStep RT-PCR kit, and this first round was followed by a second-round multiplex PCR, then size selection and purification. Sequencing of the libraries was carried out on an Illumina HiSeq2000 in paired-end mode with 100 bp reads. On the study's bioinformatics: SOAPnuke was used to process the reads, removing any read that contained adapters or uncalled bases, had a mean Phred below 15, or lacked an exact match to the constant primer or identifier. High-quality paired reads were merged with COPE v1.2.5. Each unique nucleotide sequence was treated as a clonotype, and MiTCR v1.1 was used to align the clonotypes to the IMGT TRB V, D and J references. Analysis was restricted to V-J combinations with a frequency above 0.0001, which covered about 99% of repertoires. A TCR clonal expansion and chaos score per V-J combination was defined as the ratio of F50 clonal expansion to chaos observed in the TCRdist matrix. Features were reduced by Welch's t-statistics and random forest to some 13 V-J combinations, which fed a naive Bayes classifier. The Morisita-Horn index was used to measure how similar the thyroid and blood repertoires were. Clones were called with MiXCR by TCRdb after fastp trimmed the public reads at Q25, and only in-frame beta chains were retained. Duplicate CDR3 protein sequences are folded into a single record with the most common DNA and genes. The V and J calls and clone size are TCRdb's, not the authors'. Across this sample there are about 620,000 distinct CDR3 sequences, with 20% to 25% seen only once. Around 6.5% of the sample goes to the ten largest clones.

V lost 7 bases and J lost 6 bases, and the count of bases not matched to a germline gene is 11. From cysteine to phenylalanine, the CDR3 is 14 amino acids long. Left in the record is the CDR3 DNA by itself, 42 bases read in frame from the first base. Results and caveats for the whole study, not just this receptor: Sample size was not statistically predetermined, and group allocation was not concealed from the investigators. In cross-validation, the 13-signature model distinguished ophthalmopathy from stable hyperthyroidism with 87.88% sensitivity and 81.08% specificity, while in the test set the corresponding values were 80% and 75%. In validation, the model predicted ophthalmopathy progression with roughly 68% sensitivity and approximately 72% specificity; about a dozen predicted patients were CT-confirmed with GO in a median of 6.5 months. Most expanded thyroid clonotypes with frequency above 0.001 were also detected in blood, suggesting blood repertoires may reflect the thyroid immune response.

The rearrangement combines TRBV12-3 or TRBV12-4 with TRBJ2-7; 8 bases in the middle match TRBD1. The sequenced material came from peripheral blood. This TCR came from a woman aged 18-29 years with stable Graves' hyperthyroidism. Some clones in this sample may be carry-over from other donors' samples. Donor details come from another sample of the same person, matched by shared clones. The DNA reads TGTGCCAGCACCACGTACGGACAGGGAGGCGAGCAGTACTTC. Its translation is CASTTYGQGGEQYF.